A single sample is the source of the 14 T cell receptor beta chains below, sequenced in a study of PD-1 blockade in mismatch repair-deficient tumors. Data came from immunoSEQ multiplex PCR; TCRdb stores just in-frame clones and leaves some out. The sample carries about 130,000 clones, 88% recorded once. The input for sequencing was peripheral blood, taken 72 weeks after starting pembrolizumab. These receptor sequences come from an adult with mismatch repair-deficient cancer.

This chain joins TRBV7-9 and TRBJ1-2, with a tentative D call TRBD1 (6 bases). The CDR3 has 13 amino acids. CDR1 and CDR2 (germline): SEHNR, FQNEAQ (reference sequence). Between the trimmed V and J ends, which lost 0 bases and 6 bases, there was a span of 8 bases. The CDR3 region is CASSLAQGDGYTF. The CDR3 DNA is TGTGCCAGCAGCTTAGCACAGGGCGATGGCTACACCTTC.

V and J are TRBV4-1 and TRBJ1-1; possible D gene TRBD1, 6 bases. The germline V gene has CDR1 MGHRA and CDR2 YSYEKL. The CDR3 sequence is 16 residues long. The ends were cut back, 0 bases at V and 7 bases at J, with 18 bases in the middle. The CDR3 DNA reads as TGCGCCAGCAGCCAAGAGCCGGGGGCGGATGCCAGTGAAGCTTTCTTT. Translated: CASSQEPGADASEAFF.

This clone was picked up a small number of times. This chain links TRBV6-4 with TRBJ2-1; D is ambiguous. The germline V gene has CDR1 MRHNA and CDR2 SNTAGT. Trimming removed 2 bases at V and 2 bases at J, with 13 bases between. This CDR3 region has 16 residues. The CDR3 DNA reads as TGTGCCAGCAGTGACGCGGCAGGTGATCCCTACAATGAGCAGTTCTTC. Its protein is CASSDAAGDPYNEQFF.

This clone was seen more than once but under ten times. The CDR3 nucleotides are TGTGCCAGCAGCTTAGGGGGGCTGAGCAATCAGCCCCAGCATTTT. This translates into CASSLGGLSNQPQHF. V is TRBV7-2 and J is TRBJ1-5, with D possibly TRBD1 on 6 matching bases. Between the trimmed V and J ends, which lost 1 base and 1 base, there was a span of 8 bases. This CDR3 is built from 15 residues. Germline V CDR1 and CDR2: SGHTA, FQGNSA.

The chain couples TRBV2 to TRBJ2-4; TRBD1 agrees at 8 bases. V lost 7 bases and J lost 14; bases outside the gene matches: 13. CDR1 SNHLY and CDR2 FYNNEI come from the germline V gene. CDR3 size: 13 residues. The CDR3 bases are TGTGCCAGCAATTCACTGGTGGGGACAGGAGAGTACTTC. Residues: CASNSLVGTGEYF.

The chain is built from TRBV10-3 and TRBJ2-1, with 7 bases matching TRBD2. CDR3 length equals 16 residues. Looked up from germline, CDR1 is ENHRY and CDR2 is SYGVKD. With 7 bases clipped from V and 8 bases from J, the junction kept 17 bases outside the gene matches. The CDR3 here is CAITRRGRASGDEQFF. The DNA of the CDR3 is TGTGCCATCACTCGGCGGGGGAGGGCCTCTGGCGATGAGCAGTTCTTC.

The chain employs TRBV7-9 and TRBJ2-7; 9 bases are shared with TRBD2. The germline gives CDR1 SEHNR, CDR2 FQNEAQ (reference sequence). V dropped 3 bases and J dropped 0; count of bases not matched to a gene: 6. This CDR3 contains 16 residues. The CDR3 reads CASSLGLAPSSYEQYF. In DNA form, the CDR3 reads TGTGCCAGCAGCTTGGGACTAGCACCGAGCTCCTACGAGCAGTACTTC.

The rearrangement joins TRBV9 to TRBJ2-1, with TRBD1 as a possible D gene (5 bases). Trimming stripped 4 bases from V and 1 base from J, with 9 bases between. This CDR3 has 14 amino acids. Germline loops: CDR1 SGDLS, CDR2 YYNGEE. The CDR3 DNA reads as TGTGCCAGCAGCCAGGACACGTCCTACAATGAGCAGTTCTTC. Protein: CASSQDTSYNEQFF.

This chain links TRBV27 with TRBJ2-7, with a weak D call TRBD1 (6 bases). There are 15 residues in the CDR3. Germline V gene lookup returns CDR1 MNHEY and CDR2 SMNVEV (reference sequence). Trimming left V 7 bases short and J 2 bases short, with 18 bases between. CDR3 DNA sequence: TGTGCCAGCACTATATCCCGGGACACCACCTACGAGCAGTACTTC. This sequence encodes CASTISRDTTYEQYF.

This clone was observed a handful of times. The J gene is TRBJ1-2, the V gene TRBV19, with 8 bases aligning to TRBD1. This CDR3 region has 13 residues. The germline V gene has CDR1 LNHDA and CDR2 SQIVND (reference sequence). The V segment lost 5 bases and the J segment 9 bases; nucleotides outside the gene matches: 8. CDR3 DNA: TGTGCCAGTAGTCCCGGACAGGGCCTCAGCTACACCTTC. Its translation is CASSPGQGLSYTF.

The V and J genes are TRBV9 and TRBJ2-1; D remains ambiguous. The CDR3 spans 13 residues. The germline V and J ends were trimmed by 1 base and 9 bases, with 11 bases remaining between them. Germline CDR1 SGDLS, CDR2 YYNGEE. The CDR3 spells CASSVSFGSEQFF. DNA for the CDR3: TGTGCCAGCAGCGTATCGTTTGGCTCTGAGCAGTTCTTC.

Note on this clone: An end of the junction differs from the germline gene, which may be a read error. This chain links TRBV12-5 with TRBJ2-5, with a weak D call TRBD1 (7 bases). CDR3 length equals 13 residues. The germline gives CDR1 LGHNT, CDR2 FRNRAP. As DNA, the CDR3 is TGTGCTAGTGGTTTGGGGAGACAGGGAGGCCCCGACTTC. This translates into CASGLGRQGGPDF. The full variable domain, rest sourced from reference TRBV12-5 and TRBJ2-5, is DARVTQTPRHKVTEMGQEVTMRCQPILGHNTVFWYRQTMMQGLELLAYFRNRAPLDDSGMPKDRFSAEMPDATLATLKIQPSEPRDSAVYFCASGLGRQGGPDFGPGTRLLVL.

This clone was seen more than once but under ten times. In nucleotides, the CDR3 is TGTGCCAGCAGCGGGCGGGAGGGCCTACACAATGAGCAGTTCTTC. Protein product: CASSGREGLHNEQFF. The chain combines TRBV7-6 with TRBJ2-1; TRBD2 aligns across 9 bases. The CDR3 sequence is 15 residues long. Germline CDR1 is SGHVS and CDR2 is FNYEAQ. V was pared by 5 bases and J by 5 bases, with 7 bases of the junction left unmatched.

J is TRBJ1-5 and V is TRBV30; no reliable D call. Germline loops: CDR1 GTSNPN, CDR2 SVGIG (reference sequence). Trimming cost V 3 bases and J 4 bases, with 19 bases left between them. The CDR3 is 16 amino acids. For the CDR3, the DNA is TGTGCCTGGAGAGAGGGATGGATTAGGGAGAATCAGCCCCAGCATTTT. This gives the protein CAWREGWIRENQPQHF.